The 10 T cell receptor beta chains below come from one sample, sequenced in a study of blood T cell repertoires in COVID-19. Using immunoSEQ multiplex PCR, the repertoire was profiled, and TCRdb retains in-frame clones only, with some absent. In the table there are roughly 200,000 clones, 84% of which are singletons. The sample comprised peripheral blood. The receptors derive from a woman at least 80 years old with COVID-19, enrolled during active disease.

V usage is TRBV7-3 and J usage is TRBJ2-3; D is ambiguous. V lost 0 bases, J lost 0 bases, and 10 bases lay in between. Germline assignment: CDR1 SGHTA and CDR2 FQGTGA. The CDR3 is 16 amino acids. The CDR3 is CASSLTSGGSTDTQYF. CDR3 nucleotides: TGTGCCAGCAGCTTAACGTCTGGCGGTAGCACAGATACGCAGTATTTT.

CDR3 protein: CASSLRQLNTEAFF. CDR3 coding DNA: TGTGCCAGCAGTCTCCGACAGCTGAACACTGAAGCTTTCTTT. J is TRBJ1-1 and V is TRBV28, with a possible D match to TRBD1 (5 bases). This CDR3 region has 14 residues. V was clipped by 5 bases and J by 0 bases, with 10 bases between them. Germline values: CDR1 MDHEN, CDR2 SYDVKM.

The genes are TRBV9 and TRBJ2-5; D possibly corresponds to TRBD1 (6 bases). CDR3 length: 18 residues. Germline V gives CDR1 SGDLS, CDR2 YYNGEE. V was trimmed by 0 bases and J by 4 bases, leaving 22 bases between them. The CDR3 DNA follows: TGTGCCAGCAGCGTAGGGGGGCGTCCGGCAACGGGGCCAGAGACCCAGTACTTC. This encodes CASSVGGRPATGPETQYF.

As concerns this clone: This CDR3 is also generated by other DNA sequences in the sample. In DNA form, the CDR3 reads TGTGCCAGCAGCCAAGTCGCGGGGGGGCGTACAGATACGCAGTATTTT. Its protein is CASSQVAGGRTDTQYF. The chain couples TRBV4-2 to TRBJ2-3; 9 bases are shared with TRBD2. The V gene's germline CDR1 is LGHNA and CDR2 YNFKEQ. Unmatched junction bases numbered 5, after V lost 1 base and J lost 3 bases. CDR3 length equals 16 residues.

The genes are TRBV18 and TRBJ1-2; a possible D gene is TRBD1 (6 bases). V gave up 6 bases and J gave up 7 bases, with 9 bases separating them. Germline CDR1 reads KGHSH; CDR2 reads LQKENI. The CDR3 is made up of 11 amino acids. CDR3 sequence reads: CASSARGGYTF. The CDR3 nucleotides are TGTGCCAGCTCGGCCAGGGGTGGCTACACCTTC. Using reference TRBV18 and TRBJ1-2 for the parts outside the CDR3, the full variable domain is NAGVMQNPRHLVRRRGQEARLRCSPMKGHSHVYWYRQLPEEGLKFMVYLQKENIIDESGMPKERFSAEFPKEGPSILRIQQVVRGDSAAYFCASSARGGYTFGSGTRLTVV.

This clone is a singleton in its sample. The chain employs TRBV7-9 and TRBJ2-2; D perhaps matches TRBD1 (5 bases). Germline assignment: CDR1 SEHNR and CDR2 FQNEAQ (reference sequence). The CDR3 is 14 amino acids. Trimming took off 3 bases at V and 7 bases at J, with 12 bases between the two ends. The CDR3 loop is CASSFAGYSGELFF. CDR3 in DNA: TGTGCCAGCAGCTTCGCAGGGTACAGCGGGGAGCTGTTTTTT.

The CDR3 DNA sequence: TGTGCCAGCAGCGCCCGGACAGGGGGGAGGTTGGACTCCTACGAGCAGTACGTC. The encoded protein is CASSARTGGRLDSYEQYV. V gene TRBV6-4 combines with J gene TRBJ2-7; 10 nucleotides agree with TRBD1. CDR1 and CDR2 (germline): MRHNA, SNTAGT. The ends lost 6 bases at V and 0 bases at J; junction bases unmatched: 14. The CDR3 sequence is 18 residues long.

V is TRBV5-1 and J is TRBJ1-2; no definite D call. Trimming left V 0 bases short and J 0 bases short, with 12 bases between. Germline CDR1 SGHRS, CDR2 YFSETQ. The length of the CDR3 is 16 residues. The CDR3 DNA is TGCGCCAGCAGCTTGGGGCTAGGAGCTTCTAACTATGGCTACACCTTC. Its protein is CASSLGLGASNYGYTF.

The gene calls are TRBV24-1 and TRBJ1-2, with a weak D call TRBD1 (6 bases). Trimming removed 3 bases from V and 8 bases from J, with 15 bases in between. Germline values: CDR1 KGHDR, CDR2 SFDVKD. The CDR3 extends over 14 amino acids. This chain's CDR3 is CATSDLQGTRGYTF. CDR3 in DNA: TGTGCCACCAGTGATCTACAGGGAACCCGCGGCTACACCTTC.

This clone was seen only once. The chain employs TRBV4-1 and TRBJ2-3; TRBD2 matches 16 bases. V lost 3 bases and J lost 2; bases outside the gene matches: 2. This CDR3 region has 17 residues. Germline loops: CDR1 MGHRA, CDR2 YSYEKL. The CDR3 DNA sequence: TGCGCCAGCAGCCAGGGGACTAGCGGGGGGGTCACAGATACGCAGTATTTT. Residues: CASSQGTSGGVTDTQYF.